The sequence of this TCR beta chain was determined in a study of T cell responses to AZD1222 COVID-19 vaccine. Whole-study results and caveats: Researchers took repertoire samples only after the peak T cell response had come. A rise in Spike-specific TCR breadth and depth followed two AZD1222 doses. Nearly half of spike-specific TCRs reportedly target variant regions that are unmutated in the B.1.351 and B.1.1.7 variants.

A remark on this clone: Its antigen is undetermined.

Sequenced by immunoSEQ multiplex PCR; TCRdb stores in-frame clones only, minus some. This sample has approximately 120,000 clones, with more than 85% found just once. The TCR originated in an adult in good health. The sample here was peripheral blood, taken on day 0 of AZD1222 vaccination.

CDR3 region: CASSASGSSYEQYF. CDR3 coding DNA: TGTGCCAGTAGCGCTAGCGGGAGTAGCTACGAGCAGTACTTC. This sequence joins TRBV19 and TRBJ2-7; 10 bases match TRBD2. The V and J ends lost 6 bases and 3 bases, in that order; junction bases with no gene match: 5. The germline V gene encodes CDR1 LNHDA and CDR2 SQIVND (reference sequence). The CDR3 has 14 amino acids.